A single sample gave rise to the 30 T cell receptor beta chains below, sequenced in a study of blood T cells in healthy people across ages. A second PCR, run for roughly 6 to 11 cycles, used a sample-barcoded 5' primer plus a J-beta primer mix. TCRdb reprocessed the 5' RACE reads with MiXCR, giving one entry per CDR3 protein. The sample lists 1,300,000 or so distinct CDR3 sequences, 55% to 75% occurring once. Sequencing input: blood. The receptors stem from a man younger than 35 in good health.

The chain employs TRBV29-1 and TRBJ1-1, with a tentative D call TRBD1 (6 bases). The CDR3 sequence is 15 residues long. Germline CDR1 SQVTM, CDR2 ANQGSEA. Deletions cut 4 bases from V and 6 bases from J, with 21 bases between. DNA of the CDR3: TGCAGCGTTGCAGGGTTAGGGGGGAGTCGCGCTGAAGCTTTCTTT. Translation gives CSVAGLGGSRAEAFF.

This clonotype was found a few times. V usage is TRBV20-1 and J usage is TRBJ1-2; perhaps TRBD1 as D (5 bases). There are 15 residues in the CDR3. Trimming cost V 2 bases and J 9 bases, with 22 bases left between them. The germline V gene encodes CDR1 DFQATT and CDR2 SNEGSKA (reference sequence). Written as DNA, the CDR3 is TGCAGTGCTAGAAGTTTCAGGCAGGGAACTCCTAGCTACACCTTC. Residues: CSARSFRQGTPSYTF.

Only a few counts were recorded for this clonotype. V gene TRBV10-2 combines with J gene TRBJ1-5, with 7 bases lining up with TRBD1. Germline V lookup: CDR1 WSHSY, CDR2 SAAADI. This CDR3 contains 16 residues. V dropped 3 bases and J dropped 1; count of bases not matched to a gene: 6. The CDR3 DNA is TGCGCCAGCAGTGACCCAGGGGGGGTGAGCAATCAGCCCCAGCATTTT. Protein: CASSDPGGVSNQPQHF.

The CDR3 loop is CSVNRGEDEQYF. As DNA, the CDR3 is TGCAGCGTAAACAGGGGCGAGGACGAGCAGTACTTC. The V call is TRBV29-1, the J call TRBJ2-7; 7 bases agree with TRBD1. J gave up 5 bases and V 6 bases, and 7 bases lay outside the gene matches. CDR3 length: 12 amino acids. Per germline, CDR1 SQVTM and CDR2 ANQGSEA.

This clonotype was seen more than once but under ten times. The chain joins TRBV29-1 to TRBJ2-1, with 8 bases that match TRBD1. CDR1 is SQVTM, CDR2 ANQGSEA, per germline. V dropped 7 bases and J dropped 5; count of bases not matched to a gene: 13. The CDR3 has 15 amino acids. CDR3 in DNA: TGCAGCGGGAGGCCGGGACAGGTATTAGACAATGAGCAGTTCTTC. Protein: CSGRPGQVLDNEQFF.

This chain links TRBV6-2 or TRBV6-3 with TRBJ2-5, with D perhaps matching TRBD1 or TRBD2 (5 bases each). Per the germline V gene, CDR1 is MNHEY and CDR2 is SVGEGT. Trimming pared 7 bases from V and 5 bases from J, leaving 14 bases between. This CDR3 is 13 amino acids long. CDR3 residues: CASMGDARETQYF. The CDR3 region has the DNA TGTGCCAGCATGGGGGACGCTCGGGAGACCCAGTACTTC.

This clonotype came up a few times. The genes are TRBV20-1 and TRBJ2-4; D is ambiguous. The DNA end is more similar to TRBJ2-7, so the J call may be wrong. Germline-derived CDR1 and CDR2 are DFQATT and SNEGSKA (reference sequence). This CDR3 has 14 residues. Here the CDR3 DNA reads TGCAGTGCTAGTTACGGCTTGGGCCCCGACGAGCAGTACTTC. Protein product: CSASYGLGPDEQYF.

J is TRBJ1-1 and V is TRBV7-9; no definite D call. Trimming removed 6 bases at V and 3 bases at J, with 14 bases between. CDR3 length: 14 residues. Looked up from germline, CDR1 is SEHNR and CDR2 is FQNEAQ (reference sequence). CDR3 nucleotide sequence: TGTGCCAGCAGACCGCACCTGACTTACACTGAAGCTTTCTTT. It specifies CASRPHLTYTEAFF.

This rearrangement joins TRBV28 to TRBJ2-2, with D tentatively TRBD1 (5 bases). This CDR3 contains 12 residues. The V end was cut by 10 bases, the J end by 7 bases, with 13 bases between. Looked up from germline, CDR1 is MDHEN and CDR2 is SYDVKM. The CDR3, as DNA: TGTGCCACCGCGCAGGGATACGGGGAGCTGTTTTTT. This encodes CATAQGYGELFF. The variable domain in full, with the rest retrieved from reference TRBV28 and TRBJ2-2, is DVKVTQSSRYLVKRTGEKVFLECVQDMDHENMFWYRQDPGLGLRLIYFSYDVKMKEKGDIPEGYSVSREKKERFSLILESASTNQTSMYLCATAQGYGELFFGEGSRLTVL.

V and J are TRBV25-1 and TRBJ2-5; 12 bases agree with TRBD1. The trim removed 1 base at V and 11 bases at J, leaving 14 bases unmatched. Germline lookup yields CDR1 MGHDK and CDR2 SYGVNS. The CDR3 has 17 amino acids. The CDR3 reads CASSEWGWDRGLGEQYF. As DNA, the CDR3 is TGTGCCAGCAGTGAATGGGGGTGGGACAGGGGGCTAGGTGAGCAGTACTTC. The variable domain in full, completed from reference TRBV25-1 and TRBJ2-5, reads EADIYQTPRYLVIGTGKKITLECSQTMGHDKMYWYQQDPGMELHLIHYSYGVNSTEKGDLSSESTVSRIRTEHFPLTLESARPSHTSQYLCASSEWGWDRGLGEQYFGPGTRLLVL.

The gene calls are TRBV3-1 and TRBJ1-5, with D hard to call. The CDR3 totals 13 residues. Germline CDR1 reads LGHDT; CDR2 reads YNNKEL (reference sequence). With 1 base removed from V and 6 bases from J, the gap between germline ends came to 7 bases. The CDR3 DNA sequence: TGTGCCAGCAGCCAAGGGGCCCGTCAGCCCCAGCATTTT. Its translation is CASSQGARQPQHF.

The count of this clonotype is one. This may come from a read error, since a much larger clone is one base off. The chain joins TRBV2 to TRBJ1-2; D uncertain. There are 15 residues in the CDR3. The V end lost 7 bases, the J end lost 8 bases, and 23 bases lay between the germline ends. Germline values: CDR1 SNHLY, CDR2 FYNNEI. CDR3 sequence: CASTLVGGLSGGYTF. CDR3 in DNA: TGTGCCAGCACCCTTGTGGGAGGTCTCTCAGGCGGCTACACCTTC.

The chain combines TRBV29-1 with TRBJ2-1; D possibly corresponds to TRBD1 (5 bases). The germline V gene has CDR1 SQVTM and CDR2 ANQGSEA. This CDR3 has 12 amino acids. V was pared by 7 bases and J by 5 bases, with 12 bases between. CDR3 DNA sequence: TGCAGCGGACCGACAGATAACAATGAGCAGTTCTTC. Its translation: CSGPTDNNEQFF.

The chain uses TRBV5-1 and TRBJ2-6; D gene uncertain. Trimming left V 2 bases short and J 2 bases short, with 8 bases between. CDR1 SGHRS and CDR2 YFSETQ come from the germline V gene. The CDR3 loop spans 15 amino acids. In DNA form, the CDR3 reads TGCGCCAGCAGCTTAATGGGTACTGGGGCCAACGTCCTGACTTTC. Amino acids: CASSLMGTGANVLTF.

The rearrangement links TRBV3-1 to TRBJ1-1; TRBD1 might be the D (5 bases). Germline lookup yields CDR1 LGHDT and CDR2 YNNKEL (reference sequence). There are 15 residues in the CDR3. Trimming took 1 base from V and 5 from J, leaving 14 bases between them. CDR3 sequence reads: CASSQGPGARTEAFF. The CDR3 DNA reads TGTGCCAGCAGCCAAGGTCCCGGGGCGCGGACTGAAGCTTTCTTT.

The chain links TRBV10-3 to TRBJ2-7; 8 bases line up with TRBD1. Germline values: CDR1 ENHRY, CDR2 SYGVKD. The CDR3 contains 13 residues. With V trimmed by 6 bases and J by 0 bases, 1 base remained unmatched. DNA for the CDR3: TGTGCCATCAGGGGACAGGCCTCCTACGAGCAGTACTTC. This encodes CAIRGQASYEQYF.

This chain connects TRBV2 to TRBJ2-7, with TRBD2 matching 10 bases. The germline V gene has CDR1 SNHLY and CDR2 FYNNEI. Unmatched junction bases numbered 5, after V lost 6 bases and J lost 3 bases. The CDR3 consists of 14 residues. CDR3 in DNA: TGTGCCAGCAGACCTAGCGGGAGAGGCTACGAGCAGTACTTC. It is translated as CASRPSGRGYEQYF.

J is TRBJ2-1 and V is TRBV9; D unresolved. TRBJ2-7 explains the end of the DNA better; the J call may be wrong. The germline V gene encodes CDR1 SGDLS and CDR2 YYNGEE. CDR3 length: 12 residues. This CDR3 is CASSVPTNEQYF. For the CDR3, the DNA is TGTGCCAGCAGCGTGCCGACCAATGAGCAGTACTTC.

The V call is TRBV10-3, the J call TRBJ2-1; tentatively, D is TRBD1 or TRBD2 (7 bases each). Judging by the DNA end, TRBJ2-7 fits better; the J call may be wrong. CDR1 and CDR2 from the germline V gene are ENHRY and SYGVKD. The CDR3 sequence is 18 residues long. The CDR3 DNA sequence: TGTGCCATCAGTGATGAGGGGGCAGCGGGGAGAGCCCACAATGAGCAGTACTTC. Protein product: CAISDEGAAGRAHNEQYF.

This clonotype was detected a few times. The chain couples TRBV3-1 to TRBJ2-7; D remains ambiguous. The CDR3 loop spans 14 amino acids. Germline loops: CDR1 LGHDT, CDR2 YNNKEL (reference sequence). Trimming removed 1 base from V and 2 bases from J, with 9 bases in between. The CDR3 loop is CASSQAQRTYEQYF. The CDR3 nucleotides are TGTGCCAGCAGCCAAGCCCAGAGAACCTACGAGCAGTACTTC.

This clonotype has a handful of counts. The chain is built from TRBV7-9 and TRBJ1-2; TRBD1 might be the D (6 bases). CDR3 length equals 12 residues. V was cut by 11 bases and J by 7 bases, with 17 bases left in between. Germline V gives CDR1 SEHNR, CDR2 FQNEAQ (reference sequence). The CDR3 is CAEDRGASGYTF. The CDR3 DNA reads TGTGCCGAGGACCGGGGGGCGTCTGGCTACACCTTC. Supplemented by reference TRBV7-9 and TRBJ1-2, the full variable domain reads DTGVSQNPRHKITKRGQNVTFRCDPISEHNRLYWYRQTLGQGPEFLTYFQNEAQLEKSRLLSDRFSAERPKGSFSTLEIQRTEQGDSAMYLCAEDRGASGYTFGSGTRLTVV.

This clonotype has only a few counts. This chain uses TRBV7-2 with TRBJ1-6; D possibly corresponds to TRBD1 (6 bases). Per the germline V gene, CDR1 is SGHTA and CDR2 is FQGNSA. This CDR3 contains 15 residues. The V and J ends lost 6 bases and 4 bases respectively, with 13 bases between them. The CDR3 DNA sequence: TGTGCCAGCAGTGTGGGGGCCGTGTATAATTCACCCCTCCACTTT. This gives the protein CASSVGAVYNSPLHF.

The chain recombines TRBV7-9 with TRBJ2-7, with D uncertain. CDR3 length: 17 amino acids. Trimming left V 0 bases short and J 5 bases short, with 20 bases between. Germline lookup yields CDR1 SEHNR and CDR2 FQNEAQ (reference sequence). In nucleotides, the CDR3 is TGTGCCAGCAGCTTAGCGGCTGTGGGTATTCTTGGAAACGAGCAGTACTTC. Protein sequence: CASSLAAVGILGNEQYF.

The chain has TRBV4-1 and TRBJ2-7; 9 nucleotides align to TRBD1. Germline lookup yields CDR1 MGHRA and CDR2 YSYEKL. CDR3 length equals 14 residues. V lost 3 bases and J lost 4; bases outside the gene matches: 4. This CDR3 reads CASSHGTGQYEQYF. Written as DNA, the CDR3 is TGCGCCAGCAGCCACGGGACAGGGCAGTACGAGCAGTACTTC.

This clonotype appeared a few times. This chain links TRBV28 with TRBJ2-7; D possibly corresponds to TRBD1 (6 bases). CDR1 is MDHEN, CDR2 SYDVKM, per germline. The CDR3 contains 16 residues. Trimming left V 6 bases short and J 3 bases short, with 21 bases between. This chain's CDR3 is CASRRSTGSLFYEQYF. In DNA form, the CDR3 reads TGTGCCAGCAGGCGCTCCACAGGGAGCCTTTTCTACGAGCAGTACTTC.

The chain carries TRBV4-2 and TRBJ2-7, with unresolved D. This CDR3 spans 16 amino acids. Germline V gene data show CDR1 as LGHNA and CDR2 as YNFKEQ. V lost 4 bases, J lost 7 bases, and 23 bases lay in between. The CDR3 DNA follows: TGTGCCAGCAGCCCGGGCGCGAACTACCTCTACAATGAGCAGTACTTC. It codes for CASSPGANYLYNEQYF.

The chain combines TRBV15 with TRBJ2-1; 7 nucleotides match TRBD2. Germline CDR1 and CDR2: LNHNV and YYDKDF (reference sequence). The CDR3 spans 14 residues. V was clipped by 8 bases and J by 6 bases; unmatched bases: 10. The CDR3 sequence: CATDGTTNGNEQFF. In DNA form, the CDR3 reads TGTGCCACCGACGGGACTACCAACGGCAATGAGCAGTTCTTC. Full variable domain (remainder filled in from reference TRBV15 and TRBJ2-1): DAMVIQNPRYQVTQFGKPVTLSCSQTLNHNVMYWYQQKSSQAPKLLFHYYDKDFNNEADTPDNFQSRRPNTSFCFLDIRSPGLGDTAMYLCATDGTTNGNEQFFGPGTRLTVL.

The chain recombines TRBV29-1 with TRBJ2-3; D remains unclear. Judging by the DNA end, TRBJ1-5 fits better; the J call may be wrong. This CDR3 contains 16 residues. Per the germline V gene, CDR1 is SQVTM and CDR2 is ANQGSEA. CDR3 sequence (DNA): TGCAGCGTTGAAGATCGGCTAGCGGGGATCACAGATACGCAGCATTTT. It is translated as CSVEDRLAGITDTQHF.

The chain combines TRBV25-1 with TRBJ2-1; D remains ambiguous. Trimming cost V 1 base and J 6 bases, with 4 bases left between them. Germline values: CDR1 MGHDK, CDR2 SYGVNS. This CDR3 has 12 amino acids. The CDR3 spells CASSESINEQFF. CDR3 nucleotide sequence: TGTGCCAGCAGTGAATCGATCAATGAGCAGTTCTTC.

The genes are TRBV15 and TRBJ2-3, with D possibly matching TRBD2 (5 bases). V gave up 3 bases and J gave up 2 bases, with 9 bases separating them. CDR1 and CDR2 from the germline V gene are LNHNV and YYDKDF (reference sequence). The CDR3 length is 14 residues. CDR3 sequence reads: CATSSRAVTDTQYF. The CDR3 nucleotides read TGTGCCACCAGCAGTCGAGCGGTCACAGATACGCAGTATTTT.